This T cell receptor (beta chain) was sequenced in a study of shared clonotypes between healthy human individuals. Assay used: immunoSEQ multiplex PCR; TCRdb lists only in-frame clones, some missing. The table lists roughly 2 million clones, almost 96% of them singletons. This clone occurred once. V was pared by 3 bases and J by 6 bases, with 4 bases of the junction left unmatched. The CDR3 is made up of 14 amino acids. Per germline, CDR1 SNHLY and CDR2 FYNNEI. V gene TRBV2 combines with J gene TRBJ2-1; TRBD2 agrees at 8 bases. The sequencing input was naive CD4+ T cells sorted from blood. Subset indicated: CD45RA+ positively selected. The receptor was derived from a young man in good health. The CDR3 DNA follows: TGTGCCAGCAGTGAGGGACTAGTATCCAATGAGCAGTTCTTC. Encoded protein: CASSEGLVSNEQFF.